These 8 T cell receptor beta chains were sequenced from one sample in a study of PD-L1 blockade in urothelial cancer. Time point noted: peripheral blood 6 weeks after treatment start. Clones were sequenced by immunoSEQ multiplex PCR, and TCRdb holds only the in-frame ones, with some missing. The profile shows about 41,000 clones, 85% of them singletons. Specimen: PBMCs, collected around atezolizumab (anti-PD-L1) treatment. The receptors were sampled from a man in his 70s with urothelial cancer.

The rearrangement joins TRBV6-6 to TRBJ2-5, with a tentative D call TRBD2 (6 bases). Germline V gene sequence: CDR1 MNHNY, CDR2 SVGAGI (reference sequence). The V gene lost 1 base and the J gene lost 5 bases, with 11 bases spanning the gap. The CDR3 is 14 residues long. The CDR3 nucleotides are TGTGCCAGCAGTTACTTGGAGGGCCGGGAGACCCAGTACTTC. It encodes CASSYLEGRETQYF.

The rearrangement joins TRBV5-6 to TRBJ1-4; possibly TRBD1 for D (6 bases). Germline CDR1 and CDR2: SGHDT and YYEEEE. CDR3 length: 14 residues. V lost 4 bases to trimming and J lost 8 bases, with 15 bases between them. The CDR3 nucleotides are TGTGCCAGCAGCCACAGCGCGGGGGCAGAAAAACTGTTTTTT. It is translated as CASSHSAGAEKLFF.

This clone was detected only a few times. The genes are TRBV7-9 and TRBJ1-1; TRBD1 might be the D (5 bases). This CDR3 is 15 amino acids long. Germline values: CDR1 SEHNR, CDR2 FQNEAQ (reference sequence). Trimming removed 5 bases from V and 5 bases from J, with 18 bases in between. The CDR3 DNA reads TGTGCCAGCAGCGGCCGGCGCAGGGCGAGGACTGAAGCTTTCTTT. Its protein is CASSGRRRARTEAFF.

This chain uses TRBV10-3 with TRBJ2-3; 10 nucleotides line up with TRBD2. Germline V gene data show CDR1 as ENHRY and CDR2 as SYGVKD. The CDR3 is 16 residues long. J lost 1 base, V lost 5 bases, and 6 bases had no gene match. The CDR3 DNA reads TGTGCCATCAGTCGCGGTCTAGCGGGGGGCACAGATACGCAGTATTTT. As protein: CAISRGLAGGTDTQYF.

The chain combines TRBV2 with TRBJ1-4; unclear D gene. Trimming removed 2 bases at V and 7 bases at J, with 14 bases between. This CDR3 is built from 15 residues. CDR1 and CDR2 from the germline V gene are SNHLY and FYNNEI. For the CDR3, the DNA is TGTGCCAGCAGTGAAAAGAGGCGATTCGGTGAAAAACTGTTTTTT. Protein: CASSEKRRFGEKLFF.

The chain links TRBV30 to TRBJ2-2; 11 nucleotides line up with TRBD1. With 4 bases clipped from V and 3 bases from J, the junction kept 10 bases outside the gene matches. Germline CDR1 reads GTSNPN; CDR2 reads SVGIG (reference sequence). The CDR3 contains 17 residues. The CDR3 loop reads CAWTPTPGQGDTGELFF. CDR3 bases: TGTGCCTGGACCCCCACTCCGGGACAGGGGGACACCGGGGAGCTGTTTTTT.

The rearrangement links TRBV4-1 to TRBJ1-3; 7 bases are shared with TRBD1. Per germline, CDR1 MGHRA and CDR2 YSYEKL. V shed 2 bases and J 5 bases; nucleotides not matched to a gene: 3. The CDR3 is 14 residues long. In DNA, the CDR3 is TGCGCCAGCAGCCAACCGGGACAGCGAAACACCATATATTTT. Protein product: CASSQPGQRNTIYF.

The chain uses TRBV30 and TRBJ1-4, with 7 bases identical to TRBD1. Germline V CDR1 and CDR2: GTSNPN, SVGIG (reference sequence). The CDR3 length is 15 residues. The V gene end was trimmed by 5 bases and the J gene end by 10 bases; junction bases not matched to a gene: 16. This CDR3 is CAWSPKLGDSLKLFF. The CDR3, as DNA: TGTGCCTGGTCCCCAAAACTCGGGGACAGCTTAAAACTGTTTTTT.